The clone carrying this T cell receptor beta chain occurred many times. Its antigen is unknown. Purified naive CD4+ T cells were depleted of CD25+ Tregs. Semi-nested PCR with Nested Universal Primer A followed constant-region reverse priming of full-length variable regions. TCRdb reanalysed the 5' RACE reads using MiXCR and keeps one entry per CDR3 protein. The repertoire holds about 40,000 distinct CDR3 sequences, with 15% to 20% as singletons. Deletions cut 4 bases from V and 4 bases from J, with 20 bases between. The germline gives CDR1 SGHRS, CDR2 YFSETQ. The CDR3 has 16 amino acids. Study-level points and caveats: The TCR gene usage of tumor memory CD4+ T cells clustered together with blood and lymph node memory CD4+ cells and with lymph node naive CD4+ cells. Tumor Treg TCRs overlapped most with tumor naive CD4+ cells.

This receptor was taken from a female donor with breast cancer. The rearrangement uses TRBV5-1 and TRBJ1-2, with D possibly TRBD1 on 6 matching bases. The material sequenced was naive CD4+ T cells sorted from a lymph node. Subset here: naive CD4+ T cells, CD4+CD45RA+CD25-. Written as DNA, the CDR3 is TGCGCCAGCAGCCCCGAGCGGGGGCGCGTTGGCTATGGCTACACCTTC. It specifies CASSPERGRVGYGYTF.